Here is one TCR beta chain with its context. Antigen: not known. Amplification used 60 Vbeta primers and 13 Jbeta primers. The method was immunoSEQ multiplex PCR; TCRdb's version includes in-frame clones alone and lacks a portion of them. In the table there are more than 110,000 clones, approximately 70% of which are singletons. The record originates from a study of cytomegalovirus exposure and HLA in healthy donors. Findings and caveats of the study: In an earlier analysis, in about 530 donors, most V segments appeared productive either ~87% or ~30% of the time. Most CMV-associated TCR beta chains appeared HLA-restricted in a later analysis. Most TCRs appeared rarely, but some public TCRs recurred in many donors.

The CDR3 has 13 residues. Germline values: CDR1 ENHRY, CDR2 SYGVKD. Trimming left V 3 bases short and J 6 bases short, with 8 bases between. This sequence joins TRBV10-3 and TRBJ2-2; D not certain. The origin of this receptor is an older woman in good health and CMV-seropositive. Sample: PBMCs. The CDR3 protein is CAISEASPGELFF. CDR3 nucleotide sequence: TGTGCCATCAGTGAAGCGAGCCCCGGGGAGCTGTTTTTT.